These 26 T cell receptor beta chains came from one sample sequenced in a study of cytomegalovirus exposure and HLA in healthy donors. With 60 Vbeta and 13 Jbeta primers, the PCR was carried out. Clones were read by immunoSEQ multiplex PCR, and TCRdb kept only the in-frame ones, dropping some. This table lists over 100,000 clones. Input material: PBMCs. These receptors were obtained from a man younger than 35 in good health and CMV-seronegative.

This chain joins TRBV9 and TRBJ1-1; D remains unclear. The CDR3 totals 17 residues. Germline assignment: CDR1 SGDLS and CDR2 YYNGEE. Trimming took off 3 bases at V and 0 bases at J, with 18 bases between the two ends. CDR3 protein: CASSARSRVFMNTEAFF. The DNA for the CDR3 is TGTGCCAGCAGCGCCCGATCTCGGGTTTTCATGAACACTGAAGCTTTCTTT.

The chain employs TRBV27 and TRBJ1-4; no definite D call. Germline CDR1 reads MNHEY; CDR2 reads SMNVEV (reference sequence). The CDR3 totals 13 residues. Trimming stripped 2 bases from V and 8 bases from J, with 9 bases between. Here the CDR3 reads CASSLGRSEKLFF. CDR3 nucleotide sequence: TGTGCCAGCAGTTTAGGCAGGTCCGAAAAACTGTTTTTT.

V usage is TRBV2 and J usage is TRBJ1-6; 8 bases are a match to TRBD1. The CDR3 totals 17 residues. CDR1 and CDR2 (germline): SNHLY, FYNNEI. J lost 1 base, V lost 6 bases, and 8 bases had no gene match. The CDR3 spells CASRDDRGRSYNSPLHF. The CDR3 coding sequence is TGTGCCAGCAGAGACGACAGGGGACGATCCTATAATTCACCCCTCCACTTT.

The chain combines TRBV29-1 with TRBJ2-7; 10 bases match TRBD2. Germline V gene data show CDR1 as SQVTM and CDR2 as ANQGSEA. This CDR3 is built from 16 residues. V lost 3 bases, J lost 3 bases, and 11 bases stayed unmatched. For the CDR3, the DNA is TGCAGCGTTGAGTTGGTAGCGGGGGGCAATATCTACGAGCAGTACTTC. Amino acid sequence: CSVELVAGGNIYEQYF.

The V call is TRBV5-6, the J call TRBJ2-1; possibly TRBD2 for D (6 bases). The CDR3 spans 15 residues. Between the trimmed V and J ends, which lost 3 bases and 1 base, there was a span of 11 bases. Germline V CDR1 and CDR2: SGHDT, YYEEEE. CDR3 sequence (DNA): TGTGCCAGCAGCTGGATAGCGGAATCCTACAATGAGCAGTTCTTC. Amino acid sequence: CASSWIAESYNEQFF.

This chain links TRBV18 with TRBJ2-1; 12 positions match TRBD2. This CDR3 is built from 18 residues. The germline gives CDR1 KGHSH, CDR2 LQKENI. J lost 3 bases, V lost 4 bases, and 10 bases had no gene match. This CDR3 is CASSLSRTSGTLYNEQFF. The CDR3 nucleotides read TGTGCCAGCTCACTCTCGAGGACTAGCGGGACGCTCTACAATGAGCAGTTCTTC.

CDR3 sequence: CASSARTHQETQYF. In DNA, the CDR3 is TGTGCCAGCAGCGCCCGAACACACCAAGAGACCCAGTACTTC. The chain is built from TRBV9 and TRBJ2-5; D is unclear. Germline CDR1 is SGDLS and CDR2 is YYNGEE. Trimming cost V 3 bases and J 0 bases, with 9 bases left between them. This CDR3 contains 14 residues.

This chain joins TRBV18 and TRBJ1-1; TRBD1 matches 7 bases. Trimming took 3 bases from V and 5 from J; bases not matched to a gene: 6. CDR1 and CDR2 from the germline V gene are KGHSH and LQKENI. This CDR3 is 14 amino acids long. The CDR3 is CASSPSGQETEAFF. The CDR3 DNA sequence: TGTGCCAGCTCACCCTCAGGACAGGAGACTGAAGCTTTCTTT.

The V gene is TRBV11-1, the J gene TRBJ1-4; 9 bases agree with TRBD1. Germline V lookup: CDR1 SGHAT, CDR2 FQDESV (reference sequence). This CDR3 is 18 amino acids long. Trimming took 5 bases from V and 0 from J; bases not matched to a gene: 10. As DNA, the CDR3 is TGTGCCAGCAGCACAGGGGTGACAGGGGGAGCAACTAATGAAAAACTGTTTTTT. Protein product: CASSTGVTGGATNEKLFF.

The CDR3 DNA reads TGTGCCAGCGCCGGGTGGAACACTGAAGCTTTCTTT. Translation: CASAGWNTEAFF. This chain links TRBV9 with TRBJ1-1; D not resolved. This CDR3 region has 12 residues. V was shortened by 7 bases and J by 1 base, with 8 bases between the two germline ends. Germline CDR1 SGDLS, CDR2 YYNGEE.

This chain uses TRBV29-1 with TRBJ2-1; 12 bases match TRBD2. The V segment lost 1 base and the J segment 0 bases; nucleotides outside the gene matches: 7. The CDR3 is made up of 18 amino acids. The germline V gene encodes CDR1 SQVTM and CDR2 ANQGSEA. This chain's CDR3 is CSVEGTSGAPSSYNEQFF. CDR3 DNA: TGCAGCGTTGAAGGGACTAGCGGGGCCCCGAGCTCCTACAATGAGCAGTTCTTC.

The rearrangement uses TRBV27 and TRBJ2-1; D unclear. Germline V lookup: CDR1 MNHEY, CDR2 SMNVEV (reference sequence). This CDR3 is built from 15 residues. Trimming stripped 5 bases from V and 5 bases from J, with 16 bases between. CDR3 in DNA: TGTGCCAGCAGTCGGTCATTGTCCCCGAACAATGAGCAGTTCTTC. It translates to CASSRSLSPNNEQFF.

CDR3 protein: CASSIDGRPYNEQFF. In nucleotides, the CDR3 is TGTGCCAGTAGTATAGACGGGAGGCCATACAATGAGCAGTTCTTC. This chain connects TRBV19 to TRBJ2-1, with 7 bases aligning to TRBD2. The CDR3 runs 15 residues. CDR1 and CDR2 (germline): LNHDA, SQIVND (reference sequence). V lost 0 bases to trimming and J lost 4 bases; unmatched junction nucleotides: 3.

The V call is TRBV5-6, the J call TRBJ1-5, with TRBD1 matching 9 bases. There are 16 residues in the CDR3. The V and J ends lost 5 bases and 4 bases, in that order; junction bases with no gene match: 10. Per the germline V gene, CDR1 is SGHDT and CDR2 is YYEEEE. The CDR3 DNA is TGTGCCAGCAGTATTACCGGGACAGGGATAAATCAGCCCCAGCATTTT. This translates into CASSITGTGINQPQHF.

The chain carries TRBV4-1 and TRBJ2-7; TRBD2 agrees at 7 bases. CDR3 length: 17 residues. V lost 3 bases and J lost 2; bases outside the gene matches: 13. Germline V gene sequence: CDR1 MGHRA, CDR2 YSYEKL. The CDR3 spells CASSHRLPGGYPYEQYF. In DNA form, the CDR3 reads TGCGCCAGCAGCCATCGGTTGCCGGGAGGTTACCCCTACGAGCAGTACTTC.

The chain recombines TRBV5-4 with TRBJ1-2; D is unresolved. The V end was cut by 2 bases, the J end by 7 bases, with 6 bases between. CDR3 size: 11 residues. The germline CDR1 and CDR2 sequences are SGHNT and YYREEE (reference sequence). As DNA, the CDR3 is TGTGCCAGCAGCTTTGGTAGTGGCTACACCTTC. This sequence encodes CASSFGSGYTF.

The chain couples TRBV5-4 to TRBJ2-7; 9 bases line up with TRBD1. CDR1 is SGHNT and CDR2 is YYREEE in the germline V gene (reference sequence). V lost 4 bases, J lost 2 bases, and 7 bases stayed unmatched. This CDR3 is built from 15 residues. Written as DNA, the CDR3 is TGTGCCAGCAGCAGACAGGGGGGTGACCCCTACGAGCAGTACTTC. Protein: CASSRQGGDPYEQYF.

The chain joins TRBV28 to TRBJ2-3, with TRBD2 identical over 11 bases. V lost 6 bases, J lost 4 bases, and 15 bases stayed unmatched. The length of the CDR3 is 18 residues. Germline CDR1 MDHEN, CDR2 SYDVKM. As DNA, the CDR3 is TGTGCCAGCAGGGGGGGGACGACTAGCGGGGATCCGGCAGATACGCAGTATTTT. It translates to CASRGGTTSGDPADTQYF.

The chain couples TRBV9 to TRBJ2-1; D perhaps matches TRBD2 (5 bases). The CDR3 length is 14 residues. Trimming left V 4 bases short and J 4 bases short, with 12 bases between. The germline CDR1 and CDR2 sequences are SGDLS and YYNGEE. The CDR3 spells CASSPWTGYNEQFF. CDR3 DNA sequence: TGTGCCAGCAGCCCCTGGACTGGTTACAATGAGCAGTTCTTC. Complete variable domain (other parts from reference TRBV9 and TRBJ2-1): DSGVTQTPKHLITATGQRVTLRCSPRSGDLSVYWYQQSLDQGLQFLIQYYNGEERAKGNILERFSAQQFPDLHSELNLSSLELGDSALYFCASSPWTGYNEQFFGPGTRLTVL.

The CDR3 DNA sequence: TGTGCCACCCGGGCGTGGACAGGGGCCTACGAGCAGTACTTC. Translating it yields CATRAWTGAYEQYF. The gene calls are TRBV28 and TRBJ2-7, with 9 bases that match TRBD1. The V gene end was trimmed by 10 bases and the J gene end by 2 bases; junction bases not matched to a gene: 9. The CDR3 runs 14 residues. The germline CDR1 and CDR2 sequences are MDHEN and SYDVKM.

V usage is TRBV19 and J usage is TRBJ1-2, with no clear D. Germline V gives CDR1 LNHDA, CDR2 SQIVND (reference sequence). The CDR3 has 13 residues. V shed 3 bases and J shed 2 bases, with 7 bases lying between them. The CDR3 region is CASSIKENYGYTF. The CDR3 nucleotides read TGTGCCAGTAGTATCAAGGAGAACTATGGCTACACCTTC.

The gene calls are TRBV4-1 and TRBJ1-2; D is perhaps TRBD1 (6 bases). Trimming pared 3 bases from V and 2 bases from J, leaving 7 bases between. The germline V gene encodes CDR1 MGHRA and CDR2 YSYEKL. The CDR3 runs to 13 residues. The CDR3 DNA follows: TGCGCCAGCAGCCAGAGGGGGAACTATGGCTACACCTTC. Its protein is CASSQRGNYGYTF.

In DNA, the CDR3 is TGTGCCAGCAGCTTACACCTAGCGGGAGCCCCATCCTACGAGCAGTACTTC. This gives the protein CASSLHLAGAPSYEQYF. The chain joins TRBV7-2 to TRBJ2-7; 10 positions match TRBD2. Germline-derived CDR1 and CDR2 are SGHTA and FQGNSA. V shed 2 bases and J 1 base; nucleotides not matched to a gene: 8. The CDR3 is 17 amino acids.

This chain connects TRBV6-5 to TRBJ2-5, with no clear D. The CDR3 has 15 residues. V was trimmed by 2 bases and J by 5 bases, leaving 15 bases between them. Germline lookup yields CDR1 MNHEY and CDR2 SVGAGI. CDR3 amino acids: CASSYRVSRQETQYF. The CDR3 bases are TGTGCCAGCAGTTACCGCGTATCCAGGCAGGAGACCCAGTACTTC.

The chain is built from TRBV2 and TRBJ2-5, with TRBD1 as a possible D gene (6 bases). The V and J ends lost 5 bases and 3 bases respectively, with 13 bases between them. CDR1 and CDR2 (germline): SNHLY, FYNNEI. The CDR3 contains 14 residues. DNA for the CDR3: TGTGCCAGCAGTATACAGGGTAGCGAAGAGACCCAGTACTTC. The encoded protein is CASSIQGSEETQYF.

The gene calls are TRBV19 and TRBJ2-1, with 7 nucleotides matching TRBD2. V lost 3 bases and J lost 4; bases outside the gene matches: 12. This CDR3 is built from 17 residues. CDR1 is LNHDA, CDR2 SQIVND, per germline (reference sequence). CDR3 nucleotide sequence: TGTGCCAGTAGTATCCCGGGACTAAGTGAGGTATACAATGAGCAGTTCTTC. The encoded protein is CASSIPGLSEVYNEQFF.